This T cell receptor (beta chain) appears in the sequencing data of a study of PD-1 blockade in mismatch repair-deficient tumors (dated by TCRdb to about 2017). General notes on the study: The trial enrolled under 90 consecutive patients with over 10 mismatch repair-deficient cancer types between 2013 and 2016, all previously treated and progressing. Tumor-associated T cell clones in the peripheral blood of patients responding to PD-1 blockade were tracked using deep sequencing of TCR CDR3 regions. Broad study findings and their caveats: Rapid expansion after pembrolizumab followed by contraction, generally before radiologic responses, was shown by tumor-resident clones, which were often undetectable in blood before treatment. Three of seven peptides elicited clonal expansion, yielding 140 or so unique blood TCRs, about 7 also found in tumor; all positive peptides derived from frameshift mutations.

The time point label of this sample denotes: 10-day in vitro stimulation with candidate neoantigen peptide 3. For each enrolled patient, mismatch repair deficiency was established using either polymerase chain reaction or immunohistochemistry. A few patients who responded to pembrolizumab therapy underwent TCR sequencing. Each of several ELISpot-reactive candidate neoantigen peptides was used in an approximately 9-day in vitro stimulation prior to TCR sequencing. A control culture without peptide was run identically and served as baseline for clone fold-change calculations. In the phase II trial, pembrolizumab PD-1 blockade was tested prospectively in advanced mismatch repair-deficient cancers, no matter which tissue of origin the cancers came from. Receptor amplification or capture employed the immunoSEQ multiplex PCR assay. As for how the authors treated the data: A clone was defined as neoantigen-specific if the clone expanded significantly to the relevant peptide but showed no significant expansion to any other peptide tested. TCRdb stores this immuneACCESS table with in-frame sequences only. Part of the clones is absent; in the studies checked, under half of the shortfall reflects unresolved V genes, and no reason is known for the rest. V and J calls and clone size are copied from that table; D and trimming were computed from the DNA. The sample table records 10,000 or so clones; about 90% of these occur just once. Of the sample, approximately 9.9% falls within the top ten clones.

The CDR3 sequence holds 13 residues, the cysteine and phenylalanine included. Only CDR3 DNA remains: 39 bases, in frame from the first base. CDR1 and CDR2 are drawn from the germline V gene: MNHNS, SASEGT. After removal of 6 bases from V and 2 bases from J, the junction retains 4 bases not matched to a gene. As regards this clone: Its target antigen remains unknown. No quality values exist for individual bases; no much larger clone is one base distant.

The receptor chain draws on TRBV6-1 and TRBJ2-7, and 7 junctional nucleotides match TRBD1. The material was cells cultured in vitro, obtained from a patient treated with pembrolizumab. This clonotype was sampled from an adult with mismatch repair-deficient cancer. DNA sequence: TGTGCCAGCAGCGGGACAGCCCCCTACGAGCAGTACTTC. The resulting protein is CASSGTAPYEQYF.